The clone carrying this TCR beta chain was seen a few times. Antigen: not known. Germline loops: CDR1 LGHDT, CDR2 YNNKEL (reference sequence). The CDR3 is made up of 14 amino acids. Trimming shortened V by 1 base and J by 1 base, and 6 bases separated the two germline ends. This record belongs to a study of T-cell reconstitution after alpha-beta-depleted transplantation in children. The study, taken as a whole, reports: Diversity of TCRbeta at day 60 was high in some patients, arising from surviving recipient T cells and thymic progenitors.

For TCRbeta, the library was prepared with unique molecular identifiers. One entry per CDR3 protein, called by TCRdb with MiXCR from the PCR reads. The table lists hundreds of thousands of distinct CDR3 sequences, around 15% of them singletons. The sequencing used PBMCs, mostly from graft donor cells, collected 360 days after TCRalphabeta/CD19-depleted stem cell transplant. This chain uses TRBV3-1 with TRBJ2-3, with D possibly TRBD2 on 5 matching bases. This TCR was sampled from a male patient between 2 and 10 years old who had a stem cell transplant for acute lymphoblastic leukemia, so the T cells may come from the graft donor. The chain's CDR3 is CASSQGTRTDTQYF. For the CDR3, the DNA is TGTGCCAGCAGCCAAGGGACTCGCACAGATACGCAGTATTTT.